This T cell receptor (beta chain) was found in a study of T cells in Graves' hyperthyroidism and ophthalmopathy. Amplification of TCR beta CDR3 regions used RNA as the template. In the first-round RT-PCR of the TCR CDR3, the HTBI primer set was used. TCRdb called the multiplex PCR reads again in MiXCR, with one record for every CDR3 protein. The sample has approximately 490,000 distinct CDR3 sequences, 22% seen once. Trimming took 5 bases from V and 7 from J, leaving 20 bases between them. The germline V gene encodes CDR1 SGHRS and CDR2 YFSETQ. The CDR3 is 15 residues long. Broader study findings: Ophthalmopathy onset followed model prediction by a median about 6.9 months.

Ophthalmopathy patients had Clinical Activity Score at least 3, NOSPECS grade at least 4, duration under 3 months. As regards this clonotype: As yet, its antigen is unknown.

This clonotype originated in a woman between 65 and 79 years old with Graves' ophthalmopathy. The chain carries TRBV5-1 and TRBJ2-3, with D perhaps TRBD2 (5 bases). The sample taken for sequencing was blood. The CDR3 is CASSDHGIGRNTQYF. The CDR3 bases are TGCGCCAGCAGTGACCACGGGATAGGGAGAAATACGCAGTATTTT.